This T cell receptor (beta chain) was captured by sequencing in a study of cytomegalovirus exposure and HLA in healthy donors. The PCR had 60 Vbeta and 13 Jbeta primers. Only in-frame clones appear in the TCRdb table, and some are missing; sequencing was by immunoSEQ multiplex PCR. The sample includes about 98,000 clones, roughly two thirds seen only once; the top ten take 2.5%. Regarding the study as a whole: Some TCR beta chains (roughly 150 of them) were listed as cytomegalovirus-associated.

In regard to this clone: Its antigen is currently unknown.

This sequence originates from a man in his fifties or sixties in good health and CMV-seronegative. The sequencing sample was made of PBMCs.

In nucleotides, the CDR3 is TGTGCCAGCAGTTTAGGGACAGGCGATGGCTACACCTTC. Its protein is CASSLGTGDGYTF. V gene TRBV27 combines with J gene TRBJ1-2; the match to TRBD1 covers 8 bases. The J segment lost 6 bases and the V segment lost 2 bases, leaving 2 bases of the junction unmatched. CDR1 is MNHEY and CDR2 is SMNVEV in the germline V gene (reference sequence). The CDR3 extends over 13 amino acids.